The source of this T cell receptor beta chain is a study of monozygotic twins with inflammatory bowel disease. A 6-nucleotide sample barcode was carried by the UMIs, which template switching added. TCRdb reprocessed the 5' RACE reads and stores each CDR3 protein as one record, lacking DNA. This listing includes around 400,000 distinct CDR3 sequences. This CDR3 comprises 13 residues. Germline loops: CDR1 MGHDK, CDR2 SYGVNS. Per donor, 2 to 2.5 ml of blood was collected and frozen. This receptor was taken from a human donor with ulcerative colitis or Crohn's disease, or a healthy co-twin of an affected twin (not recorded which). Material for sequencing was blood. The chain recombines TRBV25-1 with TRBJ2-1; checking the TCRdb D call of TRBD1 is not possible without DNA. The CDR3 here is CASTRTGEREQFF.